Below, one TCR beta chain is given with its context. This clonotype was observed a few times. Its antigen has not been determined. One base away there is no much larger clone; base qualities are not given. The sample originates from a study of T cells after yellow fever vaccination (dated 2019 in TCRdb). About the study as a whole: The SMART-Seq v4 Ultra Low Input RNA kit was used to prepare libraries from fractions with low cell numbers. To track T-cell clones before and after primary and booster YFV17D yellow fever vaccination, bulk TCR alpha and beta repertoires were sequenced longitudinally. Two healthy male donors, one aged 18 to 29 and one aged 30 to 39 years, were included in the cohort. Blood samples were taken at several timepoints before and after primary and secondary immunization, and bulk PBMC replicates and cell subsets were isolated.

The sample's treatment or condition label, in plain terms: live attenuated yellow fever vaccine strain. A standard Ficoll-Paque protocol was used to isolate PBMCs from peripheral blood. Dynabeads CD4 and CD8 positive selection kits were used to isolate CD4 and CD8 T-cell fractions. TriZol was used to extract RNA from bulk PBMCs, from CD4 and CD8 fractions, and from dextramer-positive and dextramer-negative fractions. General conclusions and limits of the study: FACS-sorted repertoires could contain abundant contaminating clonotypes from the bulk population, so computational filtering was required. Because the study included only a couple of donors, the extent to which the findings can be generalized is limited. After the booster, most of the clones that had expanded following primary vaccination were detected again (just under 97% of CD4 and 80% to 90% of CD8), which suggests that memory was broadly maintained. The secondary T-cell response was weaker than the primary response but faster, peaking on day 5 instead of day 15. A small fraction of clonotypes appeared in both the CD4 and CD8 compartments, likely as a result of convergent recombination.

The germline V end is reduced by 5 bases and the J end by 3 bases; junction bases left unmatched: 6. The CDR3 holds 15 amino acids from the cysteine to the phenylalanine. The kept DNA is CDR3 alone, 45 bases in frame from the first base. CDR1 and CDR2, looked up from the germline V gene, are MDHEN and SYDVKM. Sequencing relied on an Illumina NovaSeq 6000. Synthesis of TCR cDNA relied on 5'RACE template switching, a step that introduced a universal primer site along with unique molecular identifiers. Priming for cDNA synthesis came from both the TCR alpha and TCR beta constant segments. Libraries were amplified in two PCR steps, with sample barcodes and sequencing adapters added in the second step. Sequencing of libraries was performed on Illumina HiSeq 2500 (2x100 bp) or NovaSeq (2x150 bp). The original methods were these. Demultiplexing of reads and collapsing into UMI consensus sequences were performed with MIGEC, and V(D)J alignment was carried out with MiXCR. Vaccine-responding clonotypes were defined with edgeR using replicate PBMC samples, requiring FDR below 0.01 and a log2 fold change above 5 up to day 15. Each bulk clonotype was labeled CD4 or CD8 based on which sequenced repertoire, CD4 or CD8, contained the clonotype at higher abundance. TCRdb redid the processing of the public reads, applying fastp at Q25 and MiXCR, and retained in-frame beta chains. Merged by CDR3 protein, the rows form single entries marked with the most common genes and DNA. What appears here as the V and J calls and clone size reflects TCRdb's work, not the paper's. The table for this sample lists about 340,000 distinct CDR3 sequences; around 13% of them were counted only once. Jointly, the top ten make up roughly 3.1% of the sample.

The rearranged segments are TRBV28 and TRBJ1-5; the junction holds 8 bases that match TRBD1. This clonotype was obtained from a man younger than 35 who received the YFV17D yellow fever vaccine. The sequences come from CD4+ T cells sorted from PBMCs, collected 15 days after the yellow fever booster vaccination. The DNA reads TGTGCCAGCAGTCCCGGGACAGGACACAATCAGCCCCAGCATTTT. This gives the protein CASSPGTGHNQPQHF. The full variable domain, with segments outside the CDR3 supplied by the reference TRBV28 and TRBJ1-5 proteins, appears as DVKVTQSSRYLVKRTGEKVFLECVQDMDHENMFWYRQDPGLGLRLIYFSYDVKMKEKGDIPEGYSVSREKKERFSLILESASTNQTSMYLCASSPGTGHNQPQHFGDGTRLSIL.